These 10 T cell receptor beta chains were all obtained from the same sample, sequenced in a study of T cells after yellow fever vaccination. A single record per CDR3 protein comes from TCRdb applying MiXCR to the 5' RACE reads. The sample has hundreds of thousands of distinct CDR3 sequences, around a tenth seen once. The sequencing here drew on PBMCs, taken on the day of the first yellow fever vaccination. These receptors all stem from a young man who received the YFV17D yellow fever vaccine.

There are many counts of this clonotype. The chain has TRBV7-9 and TRBJ2-4; tentatively, D is TRBD2 (5 bases). The germline V gene encodes CDR1 SEHNR and CDR2 FQNEAQ (reference sequence). Trimming stripped 5 bases from V and 3 bases from J, with 11 bases between. The CDR3 length is 14 residues. The CDR3 nucleotides are TGTGCCAGCAGCCCGGAGGAAAGCAAAAACATTCAGTACTTC. Amino acid sequence: CASSPEESKNIQYF. The full variable domain, completed using reference TRBV7-9 and TRBJ2-4, is DTGVSQNPRHKITKRGQNVTFRCDPISEHNRLYWYRQTLGQGPEFLTYFQNEAQLEKSRLLSDRFSAERPKGSFSTLEIQRTEQGDSAMYLCASSPEESKNIQYFGAGTRLSVL.

A few counts support this clonotype. At one boundary the junction diverges from the germline segment, which might be a read error. This sequence joins TRBV4-1 and TRBJ1-1; D may be TRBD1 (6 bases). Germline V CDR1 and CDR2: MGHRA, YSYEKL. This CDR3 has 15 amino acids. CDR3 protein: CTSSQGRSGAPEAFF. The CDR3, as DNA: TGCACCAGCAGCCAAGGGAGGTCAGGGGCCCCTGAAGCTTTCTTT.

This rearrangement joins TRBV7-2 to TRBJ2-1; TRBD1 is a possible D gene (6 bases). CDR3 length: 15 residues. CDR1 and CDR2 from the germline V gene are SGHTA and FQGNSA. V dropped 2 bases and J dropped 8 bases, with 16 bases sitting between them. This chain's CDR3 is CASSLKQGPTDEQFF. For the CDR3, the DNA is TGTGCCAGCAGCTTAAAACAGGGACCTACGGATGAGCAGTTCTTC.

The CDR3 reads CASILRRNTEAFF. As DNA, the CDR3 is TGTGCCAGCATCCTCCGACGGAACACTGAAGCTTTCTTT. The chain combines TRBV12-3 or TRBV12-4 with TRBJ1-1; D unresolved. The V gene lost 7 bases and the J gene lost 1 base, with 10 bases spanning the gap. The length of the CDR3 is 13 residues.

This clonotype has only a few counts. The chain recombines TRBV7-3 with TRBJ2-3; possible D gene TRBD1, 5 bases. Trimming removed 0 bases at V and 5 bases at J, with 12 bases between. CDR1 and CDR2 (germline): SGHTA, FQGTGA. The CDR3 covers 15 residues. CDR3 sequence reads: CASSLTLTGEDTQYF. The CDR3 DNA reads as TGTGCCAGCAGCTTAACGTTAACAGGAGAAGATACGCAGTATTTT.

This sequence joins TRBV5-1 and TRBJ2-5; D unresolved. The germline V gene has CDR1 SGHRS and CDR2 YFSETQ. This CDR3 spans 13 amino acids. V gave up 2 bases and J gave up 5 bases, with 10 bases separating them. CDR3 coding DNA: TGCGCCAGCAGCTTTGGGATAAGTGAGACCCAGTACTTC. Translated, it gives CASSFGISETQYF.

This clonotype came up once. A junction end diverges from the germline sequence, so it may reflect a read error. The CDR3 DNA follows: TGCGCCGGCAGCCAAGATTCCCCCCGAGGGGGCTATAATTCACCCCTCCACTTT. As protein: CAGSQDSPRGGYNSPLHF. The chain carries TRBV4-3 and TRBJ1-6; perhaps TRBD1 as D (6 bases). The CDR3 runs 18 residues. Germline V gives CDR1 LGHNA, CDR2 YSLEER.

This chain uses TRBV27 with TRBJ1-3; D remains ambiguous. The V gene's germline CDR1 is MNHEY and CDR2 SMNVEV (reference sequence). Trimming took off 7 bases at V and 0 bases at J, with 7 bases between the two ends. The CDR3 has 13 residues. The CDR3 region has the DNA TGTGCCAGCAAGGAGGGCTCTGGAAACACCATATATTTT. It yields the protein CASKEGSGNTIYF.

In its sample, this clonotype was seen a few times. The rearrangement links TRBV5-1 to TRBJ1-1, with TRBD1 as a possible D gene (5 bases). This CDR3 is 13 amino acids long. Trimming pared 4 bases from V and 7 bases from J, leaving 14 bases between. Germline CDR1 SGHRS, CDR2 YFSETQ. The CDR3 DNA follows: TGCGCCAGCAGCCTCGGGGGGGGTCTTGAAGCTTTCTTT. This codes for CASSLGGGLEAFF. Variable domain in full (rest from reference TRBV5-1 and TRBJ1-1): KAGVTQTPRYLIKTRGQQVTLSCSPISGHRSVSWYQQTPGQGLQFLFEYFSETQRNKGNFPGRFSGRQFSNSRSEMNVSTLELGDSALYLCASSLGGGLEAFFGQGTRLTVV.

As for this clonotype: With a much larger clone just one base away, this may be a read error. This rearrangement joins TRBV6-5 to TRBJ2-1; 10 bases align to TRBD2. From germline, CDR1 is MNHEY and CDR2 SVGAGI. The CDR3 length is 18 residues. The CDR3 region has the DNA TGTGCCAGCAGTTACTCGATAATAGCGGGGGGTGGGGGCAATGAGCTGTTCTTC. This translates into CASSYSIIAGGGGNELFF.